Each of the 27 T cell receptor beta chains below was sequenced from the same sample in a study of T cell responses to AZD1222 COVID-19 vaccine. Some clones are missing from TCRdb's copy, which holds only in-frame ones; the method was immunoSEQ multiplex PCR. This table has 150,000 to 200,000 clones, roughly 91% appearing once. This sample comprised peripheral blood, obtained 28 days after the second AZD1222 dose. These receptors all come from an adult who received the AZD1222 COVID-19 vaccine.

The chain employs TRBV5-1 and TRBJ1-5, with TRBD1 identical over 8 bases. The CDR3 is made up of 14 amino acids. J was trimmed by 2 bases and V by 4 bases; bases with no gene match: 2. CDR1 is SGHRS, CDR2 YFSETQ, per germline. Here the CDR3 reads CASSVGQGNQPQHF. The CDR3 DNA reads TGCGCCAGCAGCGTGGGACAGGGCAATCAGCCCCAGCATTTT.

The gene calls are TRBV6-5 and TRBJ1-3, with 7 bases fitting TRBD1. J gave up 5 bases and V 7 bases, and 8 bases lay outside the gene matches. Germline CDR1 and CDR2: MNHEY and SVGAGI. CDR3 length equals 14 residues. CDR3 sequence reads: CASTRRGARNTIYF. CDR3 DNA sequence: TGTGCCAGCACACGCAGGGGGGCCAGAAACACCATATATTTT.

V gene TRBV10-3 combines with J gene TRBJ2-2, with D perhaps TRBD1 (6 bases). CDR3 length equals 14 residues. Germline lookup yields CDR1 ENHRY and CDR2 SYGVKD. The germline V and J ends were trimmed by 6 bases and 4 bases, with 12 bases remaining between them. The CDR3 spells CAISLSRGTGELFF. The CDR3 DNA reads TGTGCCATCAGCCTCTCCAGGGGCACCGGGGAGCTGTTTTTT.

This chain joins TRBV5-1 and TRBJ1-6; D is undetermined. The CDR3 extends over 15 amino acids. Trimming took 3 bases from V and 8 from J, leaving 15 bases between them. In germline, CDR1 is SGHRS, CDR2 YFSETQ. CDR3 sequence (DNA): TGCGCCAGCAGCTCCGCGGAGCTAGTAGATTCACCCCTCCACTTT. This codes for CASSSAELVDSPLHF.

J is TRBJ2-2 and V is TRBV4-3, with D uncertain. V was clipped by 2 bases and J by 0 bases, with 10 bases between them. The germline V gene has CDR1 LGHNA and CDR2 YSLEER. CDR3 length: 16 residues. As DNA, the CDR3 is TGCGCCAGCAGCCAACTCTGGCAGACGAACACCGGGGAGCTGTTTTTT. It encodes CASSQLWQTNTGELFF.

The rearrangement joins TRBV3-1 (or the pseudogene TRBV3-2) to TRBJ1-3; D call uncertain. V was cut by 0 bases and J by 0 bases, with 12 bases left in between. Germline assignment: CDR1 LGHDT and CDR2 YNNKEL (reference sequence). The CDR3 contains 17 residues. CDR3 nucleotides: TGTGCCAGCAGCCAAGATCAGGTGGAGTTCTCTGGAAACACCATATATTTT. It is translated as CASSQDQVEFSGNTIYF.

CDR3 nucleotide sequence: TGTGCCAGCAGCGTAGCGGGCAACTATGGCTACACCTTC. It codes for CASSVAGNYGYTF. The chain combines TRBV9 with TRBJ1-2; no firm D call. Trimming removed 0 bases from V and 2 bases from J, with 5 bases in between. The CDR3 loop spans 13 amino acids. The germline gives CDR1 SGDLS, CDR2 YYNGEE.

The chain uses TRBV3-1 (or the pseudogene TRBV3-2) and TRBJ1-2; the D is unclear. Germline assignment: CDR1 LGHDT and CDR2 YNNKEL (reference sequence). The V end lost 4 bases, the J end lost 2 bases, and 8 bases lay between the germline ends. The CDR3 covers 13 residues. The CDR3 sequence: CASSPMPNYGYTF. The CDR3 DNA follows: TGTGCCAGCAGCCCTATGCCAAACTATGGCTACACCTTC.

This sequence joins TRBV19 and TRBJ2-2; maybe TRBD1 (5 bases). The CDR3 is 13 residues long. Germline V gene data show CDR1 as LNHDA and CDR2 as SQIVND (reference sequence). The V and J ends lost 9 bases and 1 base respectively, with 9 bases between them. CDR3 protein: CASATGNTGELFF. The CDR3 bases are TGTGCCAGCGCTACAGGGAACACCGGGGAGCTGTTTTTT.

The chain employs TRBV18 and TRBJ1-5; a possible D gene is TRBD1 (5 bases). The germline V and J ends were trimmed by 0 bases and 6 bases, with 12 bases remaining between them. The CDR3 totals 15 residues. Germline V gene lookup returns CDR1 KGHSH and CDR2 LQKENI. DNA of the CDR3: TGTGCCAGCTCACCACCGGGGCCGGTTGGTCAGCCCCAGCATTTT. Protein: CASSPPGPVGQPQHF.

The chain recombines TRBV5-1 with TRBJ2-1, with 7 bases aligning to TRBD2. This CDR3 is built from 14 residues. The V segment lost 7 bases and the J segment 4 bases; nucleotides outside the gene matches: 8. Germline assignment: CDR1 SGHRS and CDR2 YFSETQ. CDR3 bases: TGCGCCAGCGAAGCGGGGAATAGTTACAATGAGCAGTTCTTC. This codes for CASEAGNSYNEQFF.

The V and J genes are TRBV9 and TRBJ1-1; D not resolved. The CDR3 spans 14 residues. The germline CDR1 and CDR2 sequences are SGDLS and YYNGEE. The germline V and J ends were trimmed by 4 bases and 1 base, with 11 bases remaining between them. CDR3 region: CASSLDQTNTEAFF. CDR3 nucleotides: TGTGCCAGCAGCCTTGATCAGACGAACACTGAAGCTTTCTTT.

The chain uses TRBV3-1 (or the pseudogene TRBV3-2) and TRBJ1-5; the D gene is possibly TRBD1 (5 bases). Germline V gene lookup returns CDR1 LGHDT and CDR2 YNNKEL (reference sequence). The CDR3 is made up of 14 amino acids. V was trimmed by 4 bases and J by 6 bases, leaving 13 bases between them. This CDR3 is CASSPARAGQPQHF. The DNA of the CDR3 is TGTGCCAGCAGCCCCGCCAGGGCGGGTCAGCCCCAGCATTTT.

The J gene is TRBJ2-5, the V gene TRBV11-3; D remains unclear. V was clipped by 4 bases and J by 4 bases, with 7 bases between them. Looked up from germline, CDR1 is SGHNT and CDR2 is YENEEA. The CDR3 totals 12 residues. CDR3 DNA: TGTGCCAGCAGCTCCAGTTCAGAGACCCAGTACTTC. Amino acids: CASSSSSETQYF.

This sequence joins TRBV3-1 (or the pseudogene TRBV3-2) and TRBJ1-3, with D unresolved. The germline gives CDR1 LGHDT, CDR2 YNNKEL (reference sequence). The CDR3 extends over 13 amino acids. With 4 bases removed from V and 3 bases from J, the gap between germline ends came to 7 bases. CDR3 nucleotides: TGTGCCAGCAGCCCCTCGAATGGAAACACCATATATTTT. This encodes CASSPSNGNTIYF.

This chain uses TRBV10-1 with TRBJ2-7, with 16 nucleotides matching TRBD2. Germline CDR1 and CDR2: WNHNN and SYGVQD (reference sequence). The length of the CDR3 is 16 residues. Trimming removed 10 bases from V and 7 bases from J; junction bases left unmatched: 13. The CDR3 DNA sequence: TGCGCCATCCAGCCGGGACTAGCGGGGGGGCCGTTTGAGCAGTACTTC. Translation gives CAIQPGLAGGPFEQYF.

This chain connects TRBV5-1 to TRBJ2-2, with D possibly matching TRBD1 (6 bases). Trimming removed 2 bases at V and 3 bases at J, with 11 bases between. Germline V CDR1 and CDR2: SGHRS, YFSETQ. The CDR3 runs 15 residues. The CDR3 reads CASSLNNRDTGELFF. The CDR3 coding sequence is TGCGCCAGCAGCTTAAATAACAGGGACACCGGGGAGCTGTTTTTT.

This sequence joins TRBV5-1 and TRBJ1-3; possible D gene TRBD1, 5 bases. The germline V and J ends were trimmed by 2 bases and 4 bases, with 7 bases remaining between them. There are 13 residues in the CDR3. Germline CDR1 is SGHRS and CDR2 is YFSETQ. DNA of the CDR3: TGCGCCAGCAGCTTTGAGGGGGGAAACACCATATATTTT. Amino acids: CASSFEGGNTIYF.

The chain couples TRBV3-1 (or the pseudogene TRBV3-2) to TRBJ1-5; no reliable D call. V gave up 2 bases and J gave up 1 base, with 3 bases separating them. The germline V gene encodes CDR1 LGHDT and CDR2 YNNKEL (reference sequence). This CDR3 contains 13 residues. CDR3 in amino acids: CASSQYSNQPQHF. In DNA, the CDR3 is TGTGCCAGCAGCCAATACAGCAATCAGCCCCAGCATTTT.

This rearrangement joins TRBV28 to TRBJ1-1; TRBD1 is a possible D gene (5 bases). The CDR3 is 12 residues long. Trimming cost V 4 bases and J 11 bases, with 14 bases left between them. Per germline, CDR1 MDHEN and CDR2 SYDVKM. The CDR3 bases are TGTGCCAGCAGTTCCCGGGGCCGCAGGGCTTTCTTT. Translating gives CASSSRGRRAFF.

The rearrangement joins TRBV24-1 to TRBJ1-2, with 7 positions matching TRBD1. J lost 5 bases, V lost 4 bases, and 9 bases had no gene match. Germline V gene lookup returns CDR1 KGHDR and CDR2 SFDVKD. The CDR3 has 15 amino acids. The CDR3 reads CATSDLQGSSYGYTF. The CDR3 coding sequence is TGTGCCACCAGTGACTTACAGGGGAGTTCGTATGGCTACACCTTC.

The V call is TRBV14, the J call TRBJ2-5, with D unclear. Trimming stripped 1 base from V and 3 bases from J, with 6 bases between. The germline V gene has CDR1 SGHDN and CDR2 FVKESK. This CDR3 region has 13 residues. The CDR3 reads CASSQGAEETQYF. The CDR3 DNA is TGTGCCAGCAGCCAAGGGGCAGAAGAGACCCAGTACTTC.

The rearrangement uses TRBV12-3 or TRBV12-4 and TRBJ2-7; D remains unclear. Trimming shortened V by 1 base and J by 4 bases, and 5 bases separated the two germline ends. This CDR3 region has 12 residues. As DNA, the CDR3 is TGTGCCAGCAGTTTAGAGGGATACGAGCAGTACTTC. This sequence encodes CASSLEGYEQYF.

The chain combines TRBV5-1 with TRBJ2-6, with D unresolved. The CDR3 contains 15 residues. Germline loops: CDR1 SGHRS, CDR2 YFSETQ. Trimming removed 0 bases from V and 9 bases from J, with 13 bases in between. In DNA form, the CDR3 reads TGCGCCAGCAGCTTGGCCAGCACCCGAAACAACGTCCTGACTTTC. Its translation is CASSLASTRNNVLTF.

Here the CDR3 DNA reads TGTGCCAGCTCACCAAACTCCTACGAGCAGTACTTC. It translates to CASSPNSYEQYF. The V and J genes are TRBV18 and TRBJ2-7, with D unclear. V dropped 2 bases and J dropped 0 bases, with 2 bases sitting between them. Germline V gene sequence: CDR1 KGHSH, CDR2 LQKENI. The CDR3 is 12 amino acids.

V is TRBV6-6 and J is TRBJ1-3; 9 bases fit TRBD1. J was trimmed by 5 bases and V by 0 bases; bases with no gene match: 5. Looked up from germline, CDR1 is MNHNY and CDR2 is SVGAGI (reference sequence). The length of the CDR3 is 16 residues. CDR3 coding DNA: TGTGCCAGCAGTTACTCGACGGGACAGGGAAGAAACACCATATATTTT. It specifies CASSYSTGQGRNTIYF.

The CDR3 loop reads CASSSRGLWNSPLHF. As DNA, the CDR3 is TGTGCCAGCAGTTCAAGGGGATTGTGGAATTCACCCCTCCACTTT. The J gene is TRBJ1-6, the V gene TRBV6-5, with D tentatively TRBD1 (5 bases). The V and J ends lost 4 bases and 7 bases respectively, with 14 bases between them. Per germline, CDR1 MNHEY and CDR2 SVGAGI. This CDR3 is built from 15 residues.